What follows describes a single TCR beta chain. This clonotype was counted ten times or more. No cognate antigen has been identified for it. Base-call qualities are not available, and no considerably larger clone is one nucleotide away. V loses 5 bases of germline sequence and J loses 4 bases, and the interval between the two ends is 17 bases. The germline V gene sets CDR1 to SGHTA and CDR2 to FQGTGA. The CDR3 spans 15 residues, from the cysteine through the phenylalanine. Only the CDR3 portion is preserved as DNA: 45 bases, with reading frame beginning at the first base. The data belong to a study of human T cells and chemical hapten exposure (dated by TCRdb to the early 2020s). As for the study more broadly: For sensitization, 2% DPC in acetone was applied to a roughly 2 cm by roughly 2 cm area of upper inner arm skin. Throughout the study period of 20 to 30 weeks, patients also received therapeutic DPC doses to the scalp every week. Patch testing was done on the upper back using Finn chambers containing 0.01% DPC, and results were scored after 6 days according to International Contact Dermatitis Research Group standards. Alopecia areata with under or over 50% scalp involvement, alopecia totalis and alopecia universalis were represented in the patient cohort, which was mostly female. The libraries were sequenced as a pool, and the TCR yield per sample differed mostly because of small variations in library volumes within the pool. Peripheral blood TCR repertoire changes were tracked in vivo in alopecia patients during primary and secondary sensitization to the hapten diphenylcyclopropenone (DPC). Patient blood was sampled pre-sensitization (week 0) and at 2, 6 and about 24 weeks after DPC sensitization. Around 30 alopecia patients provided blood for TCR sequencing at one to four time points (pre-sensitization, 2, 6 and 24 weeks).

The method was RACE. The listed sequencing device is NextSeq 500. During library preparation, unique molecular identifiers were attached to individual cDNA molecules so that TCRs could be counted in a quantitative, reproducible way. From each blood RNA sample, both TCR alpha and TCR beta chains were sequenced. The source study handled its data this way. A median of about 100,000 TCRs per sample was observed, with a range of about 20,000 to 750,000. V, J and CDR3 annotation of the TCR reads was performed with the Decombinator software suite. For PS versus PT1 abundance plots, all samples were subsampled to the same number of TCRs (28,000). TCRs were defined as expanded if absent before sensitization and observed at least eight times at the 2-week time point. TCRdb trimmed public reads at Q25 via fastp, called clones via MiXCR and kept in-frame beta chains. Merged by CDR3 protein, the rows form single entries marked with the most common genes and DNA. TCRdb, rather than the study authors, made the V and J calls. The sample table lists some 80,000 distinct CDR3 sequences, under 14% of them with a count of one. The ten most abundant clones make up more than 1.5% of the sample.

The sample's time point label is to be understood as: patch test 2, 6 weeks after DPC sensitization. According to the study, the label for this sample's treatment or condition signals: therapeutic diphenylcyclopropenone sensitization with weekly scalp DPC. At every patch-test visit, the blood draw took place before the patch test was put on. Patients were eligible if aged 18 to 70, diagnosed with alopecia and judged suitable for DPC therapy, and pregnant patients were excluded. Unfractionated whole blood was collected in Tempus Blood RNA tubes, and total RNA was extracted from that blood. Summary of the overall study and its limitations: A positive correlation was found between the number of PT1 expanded TCRs and patch test score, with significance reached at thresholds 8, 16 and 32 but not 4. Significantly more large CDR3 similarity clusters were formed by expanded TCRs than by pre-sensitization or healthy control sets, consistent with antigen-driven responses. Alopecia, a presumed autoimmune disease, was present in all patients, so the immune response of the patients might differ from that of healthy individuals. Repeated subsampling changed both the strength of the expansion versus patch-test correlation and the threshold at which the correlation became significant. No change with DPC sensitization was found in the number of TCRs above 1 in 1000 frequency, and no evidence of global repertoire structure alterations was found.

The TCR comes from a man between 18 and 29 years old with alopecia areata. Some clones in this sample may be carry-over from other donors' samples. This chain joins TRBV7-3 to TRBJ2-5; the D element might be TRBD1 or TRBD2, as each aligns at 5 bases. The source material was whole blood, sampled in connection with sensitization to the hapten diphenylcyclopropenone (DPC). The nucleotides read TGTGCCAGCAGCATCACCGGGACGGTTGGAGAGACCCAGTACTTC. Its translation reads: CASSITGTVGETQYF.